This TCR beta chain was found in a study of blood T cells in healthy people across ages. Total RNA, at least 5.5 micrograms per sample, came from PBMCs. Note on this clonotype: Its antigen is not known.

Findings and caveats of the study: Not knowing donor CMV status may have confounded expanded clonotype changes. Per million T cells, TCR beta diversity dropped about linearly as age rose.

The V end lost 4 bases, the J end lost 9 bases, and 19 bases lay between the germline ends. This CDR3 is 15 amino acids long. Looked up from germline, CDR1 is LGHDT and CDR2 is YNNKEL (reference sequence). A second PCR, run for about 7 to 11 cycles, used a sample-barcoded 5' primer plus a J-beta primer mix. With 12 random nucleotides, a template-switch adaptor tagged each individual cDNA molecule. TCRdb ran MiXCR on the 5' RACE reads and lists one entry per CDR3 protein. The sample consists of just over 1 million distinct CDR3 sequences, more than 35% of them appearing once. The chain has TRBV3-1 and TRBJ2-1; D might be TRBD2 (7 bases). The TCR sequence derives from a woman aged 60-70 years in good health. Sample: blood. CDR3 DNA sequence: TGTGCCAGCAGCCCCCGGACAGTGGGGAGGGGTGAGCAGTTCTTC. Residues: CASSPRTVGRGEQFF.